A single sample is the source of the 32 T cell receptor beta chains below, sequenced in a study of STAT3 mutations in large granular lymphocyte leukemia (dated by TCRdb to the late 2010s). The study at large found these results: At least one immunodominant TCRbeta clonotype was identified in every T-LGLL patient, and multiple immunodominant subclonotypes were identified in about half of the T-LGLL patients.

Libraries were made using the immunoSEQ multiplex PCR assay. TCRdb mirrors the immuneACCESS table, restricted to in-frame sequences. Some clones are absent from its copies; in checked studies, under half trace to an unresolved V gene, and the reason for the others is unknown. The sample table holds about 8,600 clones, of which about 88% were seen once. The ten largest clones take up about 81% of the sample. Their specific antigens are unknown. Specimen: peripheral blood mononuclear cells. These receptors were collected from a man older than 75 with T-cell large granular lymphocyte leukemia. Some clones in this sample may be carry-over from other donors' samples. The age is the age at diagnosis.

The rearrangement joins TRBV5-3 to TRBJ2-3; D gene unclear. TRBV5-3 is identified as an open reading frame with a role that is uncertain. Deletions cut 8 bases from V and 5 bases from J, with 6 bases between. The CDR3 covers 10 residues. The CDR3 loop is CASRGDTQYF. DNA of the CDR3: TGTGCCAGTAGAGGAGATACGCAGTATTTT.

In nucleotides, the CDR3 is TGTGCCAGCAGCTTAAAGGGATTAAGGGATGGCTACACCTTC. It is translated as CASSLKGLRDGYTF. The V and J genes are TRBV7-8 and TRBJ1-2; no clear D gene. V shed 2 bases and J shed 6 bases, with 13 bases lying between them. The CDR3 is made up of 14 amino acids. CDR1 is SGHVS and CDR2 is FQNEAQ in the germline V gene.

The chain is built from TRBV7-2 and TRBJ1-1; tentatively, D is TRBD1 (6 bases). The CDR3 consists of 15 residues. Per germline, CDR1 SGHTA and CDR2 FQGNSA. The V gene lost 4 bases and the J gene lost 0 bases, with 12 bases spanning the gap. The CDR3 DNA follows: TGTGCCAGCAGCTCACCGGGACACCTGAACACTGAAGCTTTCTTT. Amino acid sequence: CASSSPGHLNTEAFF.

The chain couples TRBV29-1 to TRBJ1-2; D not certain. The length of the CDR3 is 12 residues. The V gene lost 4 bases and the J gene lost 2 bases, with 8 bases spanning the gap. In germline, CDR1 is SQVTM, CDR2 ANQGSEA. For the CDR3, the DNA is TGCAGCGTTGTCCCAGAGAACTATGGCTACACCTTC. This gives the protein CSVVPENYGYTF.

The gene calls are TRBV2 and TRBJ1-6; 7 bases agree with TRBD1. The CDR3 has 14 amino acids. Germline V CDR1 and CDR2: SNHLY, FYNNEI. V dropped 6 bases and J dropped 9; count of bases not matched to a gene: 8. CDR3 in amino acids: CASRAGDSSSPLHF. CDR3 bases: TGTGCCAGCAGGGCAGGGGACAGTAGTTCACCCCTCCACTTT.

This rearrangement joins TRBV19 to TRBJ2-7; D is unclear. V lost 3 bases to trimming and J lost 7 bases, with 10 bases between them. Germline V lookup: CDR1 LNHDA, CDR2 SQIVND (reference sequence). This CDR3 has 12 residues. CDR3 DNA: TGTGCCAGTAGTATTGCGCTTCGAGAGCAGTACTTC. Translated: CASSIALREQYF.

This rearrangement joins TRBV6-5 to TRBJ1-6; 9 nucleotides align to TRBD1. V was clipped by 4 bases and J by 7 bases; unmatched bases: 5. Germline loops: CDR1 MNHEY, CDR2 SVGAGI. The length of the CDR3 is 15 residues. The CDR3 loop reads CASSSWDRVNSPLHF. DNA of the CDR3: TGTGCCAGCAGTTCATGGGACAGGGTGAATTCACCCCTCCACTTT.

The chain couples TRBV7-3 to TRBJ1-5; D might be TRBD1 (6 bases). Germline V gene data show CDR1 as SGHTA and CDR2 as FQGTGA. Trimming left V 5 bases short and J 7 bases short, with 12 bases between. The CDR3 is made up of 13 amino acids. The CDR3, as DNA: TGTGCCAGCAGCACCCAGACAGGCCAGCCCCAGCATTTT. This gives the protein CASSTQTGQPQHF. The variable domain in full, completed from reference TRBV7-3 and TRBJ1-5, reads GAGVSQTPSNKVTEKGKYVELRCDPISGHTALYWYRQSLGQGPEFLIYFQGTGAADDSGLPNDRFFAVRPEGSVSTLKIQRTERGDSAVYLCASSTQTGQPQHFGDGTRLSIL.

The table lists this clone with a count of one. V is TRBV4-2 and J is TRBJ1-6, with TRBD1 identical over 9 bases. The CDR3 length is 13 residues. Germline CDR1 reads LGHNA; CDR2 reads YNFKEQ. The ends lost 5 bases at V and 10 bases at J; junction bases unmatched: 3. DNA for the CDR3: TGTGCCAGCAGCGTGGGACAGGGCTCACCCCTCCACTTT. Translating gives CASSVGQGSPLHF.

The V gene is TRBV6-5, the J gene TRBJ1-5, with D uncertain. The V gene lost 5 bases and the J gene lost 0 bases, with 8 bases spanning the gap. CDR1 and CDR2 from the germline V gene are MNHEY and SVGAGI. The CDR3 is 14 amino acids. The CDR3 sequence: CASSATDSNQPQHF. The CDR3 nucleotides are TGTGCCAGCAGTGCGACCGATAGCAATCAGCCCCAGCATTTT.

The chain is built from TRBV18 and TRBJ2-2, with 7 nucleotides matching TRBD1. V shed 5 bases, J shed 0 bases, and the junction held 6 bases outside the gene matches. This CDR3 has 16 amino acids. Germline CDR1 reads KGHSH; CDR2 reads LQKENI. The CDR3: CASSARQGPNTGELFF. CDR3 bases: TGTGCCAGCTCAGCCAGACAGGGCCCGAACACCGGGGAGCTGTTTTTT.

The chain couples TRBV27 to TRBJ2-6; weak D call: TRBD2 (5 bases). The germline V gene has CDR1 MNHEY and CDR2 SMNVEV (reference sequence). Trimming cost V 3 bases and J 0 bases, with 15 bases left between them. The CDR3 spans 18 residues. In DNA, the CDR3 is TGTGCCAGCAGTTTGCGGGCTAAAACAGTCTCTGGGGCCAACGTCCTGACTTTC. It specifies CASSLRAKTVSGANVLTF.

The J gene is TRBJ1-1, the V gene TRBV6-5, with 9 bases that match TRBD1. Losses at the gene ends were 7 bases for V and 5 bases for J; bases not matched to a gene: 11. CDR3 length: 15 amino acids. The germline CDR1 and CDR2 sequences are MNHEY and SVGAGI. CDR3 DNA: TGTGCCAGCACCCGTCCGGGACAGGGAAGAACTGAAGCTTTCTTT. This codes for CASTRPGQGRTEAFF.

This clone was recorded once. The V and J genes are TRBV27 and TRBJ2-3, with D possibly being TRBD2 (6 bases). The V end lost 3 bases, the J end lost 8 bases, and 6 bases lay between the germline ends. The CDR3 consists of 11 residues. Germline V CDR1 and CDR2: MNHEY, SMNVEV (reference sequence). The CDR3 here is CASSFGGTQYF. Written as DNA, the CDR3 is TGTGCCAGCAGTTTCGGGGGTACGCAGTATTTT.

The genes are TRBV5-1 and TRBJ2-5; possibly TRBD2 for D (6 bases). Trimming shortened V by 4 bases and J by 1 base, and 14 bases separated the two germline ends. CDR3 size: 15 residues. The germline V gene encodes CDR1 SGHRS and CDR2 YFSETQ. The DNA for the CDR3 is TGCGCCAGCAGCAGACAGACGGGGGTCCAAGAGACCCAGTACTTC. This translates into CASSRQTGVQETQYF.

The chain combines TRBV5-1 with TRBJ2-7; 10 bases match TRBD2. The germline V gene has CDR1 SGHRS and CDR2 YFSETQ. The CDR3 is 14 amino acids. Losses at the gene ends were 4 bases for V and 4 bases for J; bases not matched to a gene: 5. In DNA, the CDR3 is TGCGCCAGCAGCCCTAGCGGGGGTCCTTACGAGCAGTACTTC. Its translation is CASSPSGGPYEQYF.

V gene TRBV19 combines with J gene TRBJ2-1; 9 nucleotides agree with TRBD2. V dropped 6 bases and J dropped 1; count of bases not matched to a gene: 7. CDR3 length: 16 amino acids. Germline V gene lookup returns CDR1 LNHDA and CDR2 SQIVND (reference sequence). CDR3 amino acids: CASSPSGGRSYNEQFF. CDR3 in DNA: TGTGCCAGTAGCCCAAGCGGGGGGCGTTCCTACAATGAGCAGTTCTTC. The whole variable domain, remainder taken from reference TRBV19 and TRBJ2-1, is DGGITQSPKYLFRKEGQNVTLSCEQNLNHDAMYWYRQDPGQGLRLIYYSQIVNDFQKGDIAEGYSVSREKKESFPLTVTSAQKNPTAFYLCASSPSGGRSYNEQFFGPGTRLTVL.

The chain couples TRBV21-1 to TRBJ2-3; TRBD2, the D gene given by the table, was not confirmed from the DNA. TRBV21-1 is flagged as a pseudogene. The CDR3 totals 14 residues. In DNA, the CDR3 is TGTGCCACACTAGCGGGGGGCGTAGCAGATACGCAGTATTTT. It codes for CATLAGGVADTQYF.

The genes are TRBV5-6 and TRBJ2-5; 8 bases fit TRBD2. The CDR3 runs to 15 residues. CDR1 and CDR2 (germline): SGHDT, YYEEEE. V shed 2 bases, J shed 2 bases, and the junction held 5 bases outside the gene matches. This CDR3 reads CASSFPGGVQETQYF. The CDR3 nucleotides read TGTGCCAGCAGCTTTCCGGGGGGGGTTCAAGAGACCCAGTACTTC. The full variable domain, completed using reference TRBV5-6 and TRBJ2-5, is DAGVTQSPTHLIKTRGQQVTLRCSPKSGHDTVSWYQQALGQGPQFIFQYYEEEERQRGNFPDRFSGHQFPNYSSELNVNALLLGDSALYLCASSFPGGVQETQYFGPGTRLLVL.

The chain combines TRBV29-1 with TRBJ1-1; D gene ambiguous. V was trimmed by 6 bases and J by 1 base, leaving 12 bases between them. Germline V gene lookup returns CDR1 SQVTM and CDR2 ANQGSEA. This CDR3 comprises 13 residues. CDR3 DNA: TGCAGCGTAGAACCATCCCCGAACACTGAAGCTTTCTTT. Amino acid sequence: CSVEPSPNTEAFF.

CDR3 residues: CASSADSGANVLTF. CDR3 sequence (DNA): TGCGCCAGCAGCGCGGATTCTGGGGCCAACGTCCTGACTTTC. The rearrangement uses TRBV5-1 and TRBJ2-6; the D is unclear. Germline CDR1 and CDR2: SGHRS and YFSETQ. The CDR3 consists of 14 residues. V dropped 4 bases and J dropped 1 base, with 6 bases sitting between them. Full variable domain (missing parts from reference TRBV5-1 and TRBJ2-6): KAGVTQTPRYLIKTRGQQVTLSCSPISGHRSVSWYQQTPGQGLQFLFEYFSETQRNKGNFPGRFSGRQFSNSRSEMNVSTLELGDSALYLCASSADSGANVLTFGAGSRLTVL.

A single count supports this clone. The J gene is TRBJ1-1, the V gene TRBV7-2; no clear D. The V gene lost 5 bases and the J gene lost 6 bases, with 7 bases spanning the gap. The CDR3 sequence is 11 residues long. Germline values: CDR1 SGHTA, CDR2 FQGNSA. CDR3 region: CASSQRAEAFF. DNA of the CDR3: TGTGCCAGCAGCCAGCGAGCTGAAGCTTTCTTT.

The V call is TRBV4-1, the J call TRBJ2-7; D may be TRBD2 (5 bases). V was cut by 0 bases and J by 7 bases, with 16 bases left in between. CDR1 and CDR2 (germline): MGHRA, YSYEKL. The CDR3 contains 15 residues. The CDR3: CASSQDEGRAREQYF. Here the CDR3 DNA reads TGCGCCAGCAGCCAAGACGAGGGTAGGGCTCGGGAGCAGTACTTC.

The V gene is TRBV9, the J gene TRBJ2-2; no firm D call. Looked up from germline, CDR1 is SGDLS and CDR2 is YYNGEE. Deletions cut 3 bases from V and 1 base from J, with 4 bases between. The CDR3 has 13 residues. CDR3 sequence reads: CASSGQNTGELFF. DNA for the CDR3: TGTGCCAGCAGCGGACAGAACACCGGGGAGCTGTTTTTT.

The rearrangement joins TRBV5-5 to TRBJ1-6, with D possibly TRBD1 on 6 matching bases. The germline CDR1 and CDR2 sequences are SGHKS and YYEKEE (reference sequence). The length of the CDR3 is 19 residues. V was clipped by 2 bases and J by 0 bases, with 18 bases between them. CDR3: CASSLRTQGWSSYNSPLHF. The CDR3 DNA reads TGTGCCAGCAGCTTACGGACACAGGGTTGGAGCTCCTATAATTCACCCCTCCACTTT.

The rearrangement joins TRBV5-6 to TRBJ2-2; D gene unclear. This CDR3 has 14 residues. V shed 6 bases and J shed 4 bases, with 13 bases lying between them. Germline lookup yields CDR1 SGHDT and CDR2 YYEEEE. CDR3 sequence: CASTLQEPTGELFF. As DNA, the CDR3 is TGTGCCAGCACATTGCAGGAACCCACCGGGGAGCTGTTTTTT.

The V gene is TRBV11-2, the J gene TRBJ2-7, with TRBD1 matching over 8 bases. The CDR3 spans 14 residues. J was trimmed by 0 bases and V by 3 bases; bases with no gene match: 1. Germline CDR1 reads SGHAT; CDR2 reads FQNNGV. DNA for the CDR3: TGTGCCAGCAGCTTTGGACAGGGCTCCTACGAGCAGTACTTC. As protein: CASSFGQGSYEQYF.

The chain has TRBV10-3 and TRBJ2-6; D possibly corresponds to TRBD1 (5 bases). Germline V gene lookup returns CDR1 ENHRY and CDR2 SYGVKD. V shed 7 bases and J shed 2 bases, with 6 bases lying between them. The CDR3 is 13 residues long. The chain's CDR3 is CAIKGAGANVLTF. The CDR3 DNA is TGTGCCATCAAAGGGGCTGGGGCCAACGTCCTGACTTTC.

V gene TRBV5-1 combines with J gene TRBJ1-1, with 10 bases lining up with TRBD1. CDR3 length equals 14 residues. Trimming took 0 bases from V and 4 from J; bases not matched to a gene: 0. Germline loops: CDR1 SGHRS, CDR2 YFSETQ. The chain's CDR3 is CASSLGTGGTEAFF. The CDR3 bases are TGCGCCAGCAGCTTGGGGACAGGGGGCACTGAAGCTTTCTTT.

Concerning this clone itself: One end of the junction fails to match germline, which may point to a read error. The V gene is TRBV4-3, the J gene TRBJ1-1; 9 nucleotides agree with TRBD1. Germline loops: CDR1 LGHNA, CDR2 YSLEER. The CDR3 consists of 16 residues. The CDR3 coding sequence is TGCGCCAGCAGCCAGGACTACAGGGGGCTGAATACTGAAGCTTTCTTT. Residues: CASSQDYRGLNTEAFF.

V usage is TRBV18 and J usage is TRBJ2-3, with 11 bases identical to TRBD2. CDR1 is KGHSH and CDR2 is LQKENI in the germline V gene. The CDR3 extends over 18 amino acids. V lost 4 bases, J lost 2 bases, and 11 bases stayed unmatched. The CDR3 bases are TGTGCCAGCTCACAAAATAGCGGGGGGGCCGGAAACACAGATACGCAGTATTTT. Protein product: CASSQNSGGAGNTDTQYF.

This rearrangement joins TRBV10-3 to TRBJ1-1; D gene ambiguous. V was cut by 7 bases and J by 0 bases, with 9 bases left in between. The CDR3 runs 13 residues. From germline, CDR1 is ENHRY and CDR2 SYGVKD. The DNA for the CDR3 is TGTGCCATCACTAGTCTAATGAACACTGAAGCTTTCTTT. It encodes CAITSLMNTEAFF.